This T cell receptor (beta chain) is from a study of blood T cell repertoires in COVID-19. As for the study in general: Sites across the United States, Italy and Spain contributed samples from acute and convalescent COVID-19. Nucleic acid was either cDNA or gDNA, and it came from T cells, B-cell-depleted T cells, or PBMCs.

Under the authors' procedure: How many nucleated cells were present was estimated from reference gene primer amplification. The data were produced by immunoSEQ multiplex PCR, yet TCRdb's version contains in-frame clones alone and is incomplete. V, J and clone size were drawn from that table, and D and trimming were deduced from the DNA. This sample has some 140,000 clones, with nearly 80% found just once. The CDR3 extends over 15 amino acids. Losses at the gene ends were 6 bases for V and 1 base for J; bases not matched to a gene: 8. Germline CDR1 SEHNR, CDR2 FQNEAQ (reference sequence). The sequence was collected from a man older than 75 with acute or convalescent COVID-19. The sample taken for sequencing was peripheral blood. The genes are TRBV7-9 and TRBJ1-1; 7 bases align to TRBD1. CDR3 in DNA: TGTGCCAGCAGTCCTACGACAGGGCGGAACACTGAAGCTTTCTTT. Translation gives CASSPTTGRNTEAFF.